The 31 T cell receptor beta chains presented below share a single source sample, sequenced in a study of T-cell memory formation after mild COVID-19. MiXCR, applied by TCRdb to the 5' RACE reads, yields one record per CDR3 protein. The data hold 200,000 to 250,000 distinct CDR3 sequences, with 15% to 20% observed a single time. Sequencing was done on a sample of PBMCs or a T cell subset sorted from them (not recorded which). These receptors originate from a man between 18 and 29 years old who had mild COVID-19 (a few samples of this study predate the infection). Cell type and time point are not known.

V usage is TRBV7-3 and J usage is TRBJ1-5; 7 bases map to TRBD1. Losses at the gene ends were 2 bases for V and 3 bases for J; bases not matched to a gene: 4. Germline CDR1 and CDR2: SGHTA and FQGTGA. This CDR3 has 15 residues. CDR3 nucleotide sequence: TGTGCCAGCAGCTTAGGGGGGACAGACAATCAGCCCCAGCATTTT. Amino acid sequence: CASSLGGTDNQPQHF.

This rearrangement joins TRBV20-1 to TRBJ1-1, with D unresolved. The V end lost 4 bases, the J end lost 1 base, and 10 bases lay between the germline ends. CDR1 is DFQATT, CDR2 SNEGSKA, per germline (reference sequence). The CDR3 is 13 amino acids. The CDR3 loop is CSATAGQNTEAFF. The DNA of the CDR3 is TGCAGTGCTACGGCAGGTCAGAACACTGAAGCTTTCTTT.

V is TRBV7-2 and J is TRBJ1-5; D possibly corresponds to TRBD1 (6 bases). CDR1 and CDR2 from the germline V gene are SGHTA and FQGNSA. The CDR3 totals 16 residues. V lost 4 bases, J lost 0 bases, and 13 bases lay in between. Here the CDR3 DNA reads TGTGCCAGCAGCTCGAGGGACACCTATAGCAATCAGCCCCAGCATTTT. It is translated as CASSSRDTYSNQPQHF.

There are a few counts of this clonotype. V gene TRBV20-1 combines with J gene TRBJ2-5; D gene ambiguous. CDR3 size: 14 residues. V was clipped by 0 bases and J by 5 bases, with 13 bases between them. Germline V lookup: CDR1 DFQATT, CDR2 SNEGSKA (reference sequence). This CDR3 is CSARDGVAGETQYF. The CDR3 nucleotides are TGCAGTGCTAGAGATGGGGTAGCTGGTGAGACCCAGTACTTC.

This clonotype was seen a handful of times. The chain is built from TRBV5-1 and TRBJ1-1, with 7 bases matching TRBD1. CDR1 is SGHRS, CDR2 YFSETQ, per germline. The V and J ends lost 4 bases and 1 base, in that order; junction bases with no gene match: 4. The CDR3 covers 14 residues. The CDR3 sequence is CASSETGSNTEAFF. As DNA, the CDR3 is TGCGCCAGCAGCGAGACAGGGTCGAACACTGAAGCTTTCTTT. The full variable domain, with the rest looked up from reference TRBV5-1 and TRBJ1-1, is KAGVTQTPRYLIKTRGQQVTLSCSPISGHRSVSWYQQTPGQGLQFLFEYFSETQRNKGNFPGRFSGRQFSNSRSEMNVSTLELGDSALYLCASSETGSNTEAFFGQGTRLTVV.

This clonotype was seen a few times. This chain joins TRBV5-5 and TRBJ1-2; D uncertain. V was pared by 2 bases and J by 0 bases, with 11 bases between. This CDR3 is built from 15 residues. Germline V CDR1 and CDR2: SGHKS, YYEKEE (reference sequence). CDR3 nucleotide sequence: TGTGCCAGCAGCTTCCTAAACACAGCTAACTATGGCTACACCTTC. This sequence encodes CASSFLNTANYGYTF.

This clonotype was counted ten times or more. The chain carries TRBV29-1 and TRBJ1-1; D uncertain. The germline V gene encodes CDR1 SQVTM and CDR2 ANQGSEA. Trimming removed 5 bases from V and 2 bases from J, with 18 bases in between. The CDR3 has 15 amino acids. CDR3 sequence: CSVHPPGPINTEAFF. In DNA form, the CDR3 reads TGCAGCGTTCATCCCCCCGGACCGATAAACACTGAAGCTTTCTTT.

CDR3 nucleotides: TGTGCCACCAGTGAGTCCGGGACAGGGAATAATGAGCAGTTCTTC. Translating gives CATSESGTGNNEQFF. V gene TRBV24-1 combines with J gene TRBJ2-1; 9 nucleotides line up with TRBD1. This CDR3 spans 15 amino acids. Looked up from germline, CDR1 is KGHDR and CDR2 is SFDVKD. Trimming took 4 bases from V and 7 from J; bases not matched to a gene: 7.

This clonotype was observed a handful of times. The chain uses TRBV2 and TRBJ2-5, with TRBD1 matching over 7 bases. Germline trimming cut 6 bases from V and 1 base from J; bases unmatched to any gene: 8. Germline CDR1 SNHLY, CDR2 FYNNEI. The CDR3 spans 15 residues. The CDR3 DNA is TGTGCCAGCAGAGGATCGACAGGGCCCCAAGAGACCCAGTACTTC. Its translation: CASRGSTGPQETQYF.

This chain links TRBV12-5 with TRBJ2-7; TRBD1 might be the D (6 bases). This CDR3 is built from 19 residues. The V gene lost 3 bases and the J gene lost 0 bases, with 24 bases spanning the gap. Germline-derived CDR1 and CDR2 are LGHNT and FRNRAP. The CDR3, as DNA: TGTGCTAGTGGTTTCCATATAAGGGCCCGACAGGAGCACTCCTACGAGCAGTACGTC. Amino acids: CASGFHIRARQEHSYEQYV.

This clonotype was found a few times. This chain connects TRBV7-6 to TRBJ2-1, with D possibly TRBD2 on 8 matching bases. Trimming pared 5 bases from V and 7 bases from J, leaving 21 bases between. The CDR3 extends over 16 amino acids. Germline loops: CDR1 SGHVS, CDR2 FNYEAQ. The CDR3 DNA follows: TGTGCCAGCAGCCCACTGGCGGGGGGACAGTTTAATGAGCAGTTCTTC. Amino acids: CASSPLAGGQFNEQFF.

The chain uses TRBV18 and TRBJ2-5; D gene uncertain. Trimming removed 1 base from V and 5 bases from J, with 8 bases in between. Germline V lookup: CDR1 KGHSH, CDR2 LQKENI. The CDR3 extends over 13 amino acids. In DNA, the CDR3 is TGTGCCAGCTCACCACGTGCAGGCGAGACCCAGTACTTC. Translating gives CASSPRAGETQYF. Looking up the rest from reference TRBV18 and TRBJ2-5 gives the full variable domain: NAGVMQNPRHLVRRRGQEARLRCSPMKGHSHVYWYRQLPEEGLKFMVYLQKENIIDESGMPKERFSAEFPKEGPSILRIQQVVRGDSAAYFCASSPRAGETQYFGPGTRLLVL.

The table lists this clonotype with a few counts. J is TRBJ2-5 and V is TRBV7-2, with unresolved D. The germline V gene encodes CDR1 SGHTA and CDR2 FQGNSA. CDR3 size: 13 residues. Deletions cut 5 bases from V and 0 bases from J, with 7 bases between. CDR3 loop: CASSRMYQETQYF. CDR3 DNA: TGTGCCAGCAGCCGGATGTACCAAGAGACCCAGTACTTC.

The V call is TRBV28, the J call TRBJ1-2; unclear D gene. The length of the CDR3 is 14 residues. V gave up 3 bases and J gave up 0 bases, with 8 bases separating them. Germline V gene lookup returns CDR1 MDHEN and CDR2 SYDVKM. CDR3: CASSLGTANYGYTF. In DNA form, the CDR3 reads TGTGCCAGCAGTTTGGGCACCGCTAACTATGGCTACACCTTC.

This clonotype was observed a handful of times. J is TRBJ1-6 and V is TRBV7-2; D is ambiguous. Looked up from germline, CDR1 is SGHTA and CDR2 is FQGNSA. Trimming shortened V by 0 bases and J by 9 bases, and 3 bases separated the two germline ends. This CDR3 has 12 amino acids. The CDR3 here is CASSLAVSPLHF. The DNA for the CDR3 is TGTGCCAGCAGCTTAGCGGTTTCACCCCTCCACTTT. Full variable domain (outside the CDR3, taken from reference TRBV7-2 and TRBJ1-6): GAGVSQSPSNKVTEKGKDVELRCDPISGHTALYWYRQSLGQGLEFLIYFQGNSAPDKSGLPSDRFSAERTGGSVSTLTIQRTQQEDSAVYLCASSLAVSPLHFGNGTRLTVT.

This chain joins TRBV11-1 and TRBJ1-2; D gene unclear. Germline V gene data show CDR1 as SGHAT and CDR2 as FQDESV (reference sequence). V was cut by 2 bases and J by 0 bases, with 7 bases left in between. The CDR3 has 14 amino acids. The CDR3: CASSLSLTNYGYTF. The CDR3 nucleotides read TGTGCCAGCAGCTTATCTCTTACTAACTATGGCTACACCTTC.

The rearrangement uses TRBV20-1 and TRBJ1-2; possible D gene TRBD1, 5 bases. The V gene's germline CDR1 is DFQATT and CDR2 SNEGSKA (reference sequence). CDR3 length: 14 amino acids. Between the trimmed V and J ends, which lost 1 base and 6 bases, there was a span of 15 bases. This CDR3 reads CSARGSTPGDGYTF. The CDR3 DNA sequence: TGCAGTGCTAGAGGGTCGACACCGGGGGATGGCTACACCTTC.

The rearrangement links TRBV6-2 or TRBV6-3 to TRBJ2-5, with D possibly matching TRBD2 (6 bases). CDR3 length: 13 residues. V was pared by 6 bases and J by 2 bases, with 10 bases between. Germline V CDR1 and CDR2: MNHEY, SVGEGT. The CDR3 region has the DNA TGTGCCAGCAGCGGGACTCGGCAAGAGACCCAGTACTTC. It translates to CASSGTRQETQYF.

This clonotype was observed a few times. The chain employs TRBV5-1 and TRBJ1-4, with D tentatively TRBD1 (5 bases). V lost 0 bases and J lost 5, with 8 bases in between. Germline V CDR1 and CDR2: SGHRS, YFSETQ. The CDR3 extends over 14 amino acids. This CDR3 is CASSLEGMNEKLFF. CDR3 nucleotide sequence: TGCGCCAGCAGCTTGGAGGGGATGAATGAAAAACTGTTTTTT.

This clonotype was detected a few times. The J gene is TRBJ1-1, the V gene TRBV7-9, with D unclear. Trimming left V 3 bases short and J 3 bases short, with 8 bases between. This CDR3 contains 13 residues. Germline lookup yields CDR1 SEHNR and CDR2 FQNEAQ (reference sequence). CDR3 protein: CASSFVGDTEAFF. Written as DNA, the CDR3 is TGTGCCAGCAGCTTTGTCGGGGACACTGAAGCTTTCTTT.

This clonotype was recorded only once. The CDR3 sequence: CASVSVQGEQYF. CDR3 coding DNA: TGTGCCAGCGTCAGTGTACAGGGGGAGCAGTACTTC. V is TRBV6-5 and J is TRBJ2-7, with TRBD1 identical over 7 bases. The CDR3 is 12 amino acids. Germline CDR1 MNHEY, CDR2 SVGAGI. V lost 8 bases, J lost 7 bases, and 8 bases stayed unmatched.

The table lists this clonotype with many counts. The CDR3 loop is CASSPGPNTGELFF. In DNA form, the CDR3 reads TGTGCCAGCAGCCCCGGACCGAACACCGGGGAGCTGTTTTTT. V is TRBV7-2 and J is TRBJ2-2; D is undetermined. There are 14 residues in the CDR3. V lost 5 bases, J lost 0 bases, and 7 bases lay in between. Germline lookup yields CDR1 SGHTA and CDR2 FQGNSA. The variable domain in full, with the rest retrieved from reference TRBV7-2 and TRBJ2-2, is GAGVSQSPSNKVTEKGKDVELRCDPISGHTALYWYRQSLGQGLEFLIYFQGNSAPDKSGLPSDRFSAERTGGSVSTLTIQRTQQEDSAVYLCASSPGPNTGELFFGEGSRLTVL.

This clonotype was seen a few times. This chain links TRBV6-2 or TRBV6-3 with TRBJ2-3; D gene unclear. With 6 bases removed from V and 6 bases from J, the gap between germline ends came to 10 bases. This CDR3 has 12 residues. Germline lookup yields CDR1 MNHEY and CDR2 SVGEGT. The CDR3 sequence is CASSQVRDTQYF. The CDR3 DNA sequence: TGTGCCAGCAGCCAGGTTAGGGATACGCAGTATTTT.

The CDR3 DNA sequence: TGCAGTGCTAGAGGGAATGGAGTCTACGAGCAGTACTTC. It yields the protein CSARGNGVYEQYF. This chain links TRBV20-1 with TRBJ2-7; D call uncertain. Trimming took off 1 base at V and 3 bases at J, with 10 bases between the two ends. The CDR3 extends over 13 amino acids. Germline V CDR1 and CDR2: DFQATT, SNEGSKA (reference sequence).

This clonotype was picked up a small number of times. The CDR3 loop is CSVHHRGTGGYEQYF. The DNA for the CDR3 is TGCAGCGTCCACCATCGGGGGACAGGTGGCTACGAGCAGTACTTC. This sequence joins TRBV29-1 and TRBJ2-7, with 8 bases fitting TRBD1. Germline loops: CDR1 SQVTM, CDR2 ANQGSEA. The CDR3 has 15 residues. J lost 3 bases, V lost 6 bases, and 13 bases had no gene match.

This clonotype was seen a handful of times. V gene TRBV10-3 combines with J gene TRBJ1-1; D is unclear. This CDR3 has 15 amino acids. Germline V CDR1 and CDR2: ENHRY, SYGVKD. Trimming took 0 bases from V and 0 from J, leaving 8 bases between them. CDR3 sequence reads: CAISESKEMNTEAFF. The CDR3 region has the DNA TGTGCCATCAGTGAGTCGAAAGAAATGAACACTGAAGCTTTCTTT.

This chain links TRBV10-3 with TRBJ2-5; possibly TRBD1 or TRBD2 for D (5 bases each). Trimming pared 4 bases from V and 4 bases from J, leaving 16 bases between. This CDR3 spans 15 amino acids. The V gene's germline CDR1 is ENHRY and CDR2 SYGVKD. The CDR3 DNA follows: TGTGCCATCAGTGCTTTTAGAGGGGAACGAGAGACCCAGTACTTC. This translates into CAISAFRGERETQYF.

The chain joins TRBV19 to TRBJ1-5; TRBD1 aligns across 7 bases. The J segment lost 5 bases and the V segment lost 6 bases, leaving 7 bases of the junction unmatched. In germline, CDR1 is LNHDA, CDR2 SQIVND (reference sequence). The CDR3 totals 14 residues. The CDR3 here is CASRRTGGDQPQHF. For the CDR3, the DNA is TGTGCCAGTAGAAGGACAGGCGGCGATCAGCCCCAGCATTTT. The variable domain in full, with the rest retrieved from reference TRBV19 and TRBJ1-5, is DGGITQSPKYLFRKEGQNVTLSCEQNLNHDAMYWYRQDPGQGLRLIYYSQIVNDFQKGDIAEGYSVSREKKESFPLTVTSAQKNPTAFYLCASRRTGGDQPQHFGDGTRLSIL.

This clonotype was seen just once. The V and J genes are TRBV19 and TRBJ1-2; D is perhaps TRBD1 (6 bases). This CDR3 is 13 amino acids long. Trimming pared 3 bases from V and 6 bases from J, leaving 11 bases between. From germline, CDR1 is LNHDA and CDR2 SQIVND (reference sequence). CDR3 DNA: TGTGCCAGTAGTATCGTCGCAGGGGATGGCTACACCTTC. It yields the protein CASSIVAGDGYTF. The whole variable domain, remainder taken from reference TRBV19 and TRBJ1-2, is DGGITQSPKYLFRKEGQNVTLSCEQNLNHDAMYWYRQDPGQGLRLIYYSQIVNDFQKGDIAEGYSVSREKKESFPLTVTSAQKNPTAFYLCASSIVAGDGYTFGSGTRLTVV.

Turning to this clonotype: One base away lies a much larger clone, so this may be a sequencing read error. As DNA, the CDR3 is TGTGCCAGCAGCCCTCGGCGGAACACCGGGGAGCTGTATTTT. It codes for CASSPRRNTGELYF. The chain links TRBV7-2 to TRBJ2-2; possibly TRBD2 for D (5 bases). Germline V gene lookup returns CDR1 SGHTA and CDR2 FQGNSA. This CDR3 contains 14 residues.

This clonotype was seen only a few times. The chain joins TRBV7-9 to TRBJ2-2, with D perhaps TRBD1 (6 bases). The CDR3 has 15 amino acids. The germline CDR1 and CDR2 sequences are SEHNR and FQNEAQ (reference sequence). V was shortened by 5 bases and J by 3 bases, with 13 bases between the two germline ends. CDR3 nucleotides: TGTGCCAGCAGCCCCACAGGGTTCGACACCGGGGAGCTGTTTTTT. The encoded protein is CASSPTGFDTGELFF.